These 16 T cell receptor beta chains share one sample of origin, sequenced in a study of cytomegalovirus exposure and HLA in healthy donors. Use of 60 Vbeta and 13 Jbeta primers characterized the PCR. Sequencing used immunoSEQ multiplex PCR; TCRdb keeps in-frame clones, though not all of them. Among fewer than 120,000 clones listed, roughly 84% were seen once. Material for sequencing was PBMCs. Receptors were obtained from a young man in good health and CMV-seropositive.

The chain combines TRBV19 with TRBJ2-4, with 7 bases aligning to TRBD2. The CDR3 runs to 16 residues. After removal of 3 bases from V and 5 bases from J, the junction contained 10 bases not matched to a gene. Germline CDR1 reads LNHDA; CDR2 reads SQIVND (reference sequence). The chain's CDR3 is CASSIKGAGRQNIQYF. The CDR3 DNA reads as TGTGCCAGTAGTATTAAGGGAGCGGGGCGACAAAACATTCAGTACTTC.

The V gene is TRBV19, the J gene TRBJ2-2; 9 positions agree with TRBD1. CDR1 and CDR2 from the germline V gene are LNHDA and SQIVND (reference sequence). The J segment lost 5 bases and the V segment lost 6 bases, leaving 4 bases of the junction unmatched. The CDR3 length is 14 residues. The CDR3: CASSWTGDTGELFF. The CDR3 nucleotides are TGTGCCAGTAGCTGGACAGGGGATACCGGGGAGCTGTTTTTT.

This chain links TRBV4-2 with TRBJ2-5, with a tentative D call TRBD2 (6 bases). The CDR3 is 16 residues long. Germline loops: CDR1 LGHNA, CDR2 YNFKEQ. The ends were cut back, 4 bases at V and 1 base at J, with 16 bases in the middle. CDR3 protein: CASSLLSGLRQETQYF. The CDR3 DNA follows: TGTGCCAGCAGCCTACTATCGGGACTCCGCCAAGAGACCCAGTACTTC.

This chain uses TRBV2 with TRBJ2-1; tentatively, D is TRBD2 (6 bases). The CDR3 is 13 amino acids. Trimming pared 4 bases from V and 5 bases from J, leaving 9 bases between. Looked up from germline, CDR1 is SNHLY and CDR2 is FYNNEI. The CDR3 region is CASSVGGNNEQFF. The CDR3 DNA reads TGTGCCAGCAGTGTTGGGGGGAACAATGAGCAGTTCTTC.

This sequence joins TRBV7-2 and TRBJ2-5, with a possible D match to TRBD1 (6 bases). Near its end, the DNA agrees better with TRBJ2-7, so the J call may be wrong. CDR3 length equals 16 residues. Germline V gene lookup returns CDR1 SGHTA and CDR2 FQGNSA. CDR3 DNA sequence: TGTGCCAGCAGCTTTCTCCCACAGGGTGTCTGGGACGAGCAGTACTTC. Translation: CASSFLPQGVWDEQYF.

The count of this clone is one. The rearrangement links TRBV4-1 to TRBJ1-2; D may be TRBD1 (6 bases). The V end lost 5 bases, the J end lost 1 base, and 11 bases lay between the germline ends. CDR3 size: 14 residues. Germline assignment: CDR1 MGHRA and CDR2 YSYEKL. For the CDR3, the DNA is TGCGCCAGCAGCGCCGGACAGATTAACTATGGCTACACCTTC. Its protein product is CASSAGQINYGYTF.

The genes are TRBV7-9 and TRBJ1-5; possible D gene TRBD1, 5 bases. The germline CDR1 and CDR2 sequences are SEHNR and FQNEAQ (reference sequence). CDR3 length: 15 residues. Trimming took off 5 bases at V and 0 bases at J, with 11 bases between the two ends. The CDR3 nucleotides are TGTGCCAGCAGCCCCTCAGGGTATAGCAATCAGCCCCAGCATTTT. Translated, it gives CASSPSGYSNQPQHF.

This clone came up a few times. The chain links TRBV6-1 to TRBJ1-4; D gene unclear. Germline V CDR1 and CDR2: MNHNS, SASEGT. The V end lost 1 base, the J end lost 6 bases, and 9 bases lay between the germline ends. The length of the CDR3 is 14 residues. This CDR3 is CASSEVAEDEKLFF. The CDR3 DNA reads as TGTGCCAGCAGTGAAGTGGCAGAGGATGAAAAACTGTTTTTT.

The rearrangement joins TRBV2 to TRBJ1-5, with 8 bases matching TRBD1. Germline CDR1 SNHLY, CDR2 FYNNEI. CDR3 length: 18 amino acids. Trimming took 5 bases from V and 0 from J; bases not matched to a gene: 12. Here the CDR3 DNA reads TGTGCCAGCAGTACCCGGGACAGGCGTCTTTATAGCAATCAGCCCCAGCATTTT. Amino acids: CASSTRDRRLYSNQPQHF.

This clone was recorded only once. The V gene is TRBV18, the J gene TRBJ1-1; perhaps TRBD1 as D (6 bases). Germline V gene data show CDR1 as KGHSH and CDR2 as LQKENI. CDR3 size: 16 residues. The V and J ends lost 1 base and 0 bases respectively, with 12 bases between them. This CDR3 reads CASSPRTVSMNTEAFF. The DNA of the CDR3 is TGTGCCAGCTCACCACGGACAGTTTCGATGAACACTGAAGCTTTCTTT.

The CDR3 loop is CASSYTGVEQYF. The CDR3 DNA reads TGTGCCAGTAGTTACACCGGGGTCGAGCAGTACTTC. The gene calls are TRBV19 and TRBJ2-7, with D possibly being TRBD2 (5 bases). V was shortened by 5 bases and J by 6 bases, with 11 bases between the two germline ends. CDR3 length: 12 amino acids. Germline loops: CDR1 LNHDA, CDR2 SQIVND (reference sequence). Full variable domain (missing parts from reference TRBV19 and TRBJ2-7): DGGITQSPKYLFRKEGQNVTLSCEQNLNHDAMYWYRQDPGQGLRLIYYSQIVNDFQKGDIAEGYSVSREKKESFPLTVTSAQKNPTAFYLCASSYTGVEQYFGPGTRLTVT.

The chain carries TRBV19 and TRBJ1-5; TRBD1 aligns across 11 bases. Germline CDR1 reads LNHDA; CDR2 reads SQIVND (reference sequence). J lost 5 bases, V lost 6 bases, and 6 bases had no gene match. The CDR3 is 15 residues long. In nucleotides, the CDR3 is TGTGCCAGTAGCTCGGACAGGGGGCCGTATCAGCCCCAGCATTTT. Amino acid sequence: CASSSDRGPYQPQHF.

This chain uses TRBV29-1 with TRBJ2-7, with TRBD1 identical over 8 bases. With 5 bases clipped from V and 5 bases from J, the junction kept 8 bases outside the gene matches. The CDR3 runs 13 residues. CDR1 and CDR2 from the germline V gene are SQVTM and ANQGSEA. This chain's CDR3 is CSVQGQGGHEQYF. The CDR3 DNA follows: TGCAGCGTTCAAGGACAGGGTGGCCACGAGCAGTACTTC.

The chain is built from TRBV5-1 and TRBJ2-2; 10 positions agree with TRBD1. The germline gives CDR1 SGHRS, CDR2 YFSETQ. There are 17 residues in the CDR3. Trimming at V came to 4 bases and at J to 3 bases, leaving 9 bases not matched to a gene. CDR3 residues: CASSPGQGDFDTGELFF. The CDR3 nucleotides are TGCGCCAGCAGCCCAGGACAGGGGGATTTCGACACCGGGGAGCTGTTTTTT.

This chain joins TRBV5-6 and TRBJ1-1; D unclear. CDR1 and CDR2 (germline): SGHDT, YYEEEE. V was shortened by 0 bases and J by 6 bases, with 18 bases between the two germline ends. The CDR3 consists of 16 residues. For the CDR3, the DNA is TGTGCCAGCAGCTTGGCCACCGGGATGGCGTACGCTGAAGCTTTCTTT. Its protein product is CASSLATGMAYAEAFF.

The chain combines TRBV19 with TRBJ2-3; 8 bases match TRBD2. After removal of 8 bases from V and 3 bases from J, the junction contained 7 bases not matched to a gene. The CDR3 extends over 14 amino acids. Per the germline V gene, CDR1 is LNHDA and CDR2 is SQIVND (reference sequence). The CDR3 here is CASSPGLGTDTQYF. CDR3 DNA: TGTGCCAGTTCGCCGGGACTAGGAACAGATACGCAGTATTTT.